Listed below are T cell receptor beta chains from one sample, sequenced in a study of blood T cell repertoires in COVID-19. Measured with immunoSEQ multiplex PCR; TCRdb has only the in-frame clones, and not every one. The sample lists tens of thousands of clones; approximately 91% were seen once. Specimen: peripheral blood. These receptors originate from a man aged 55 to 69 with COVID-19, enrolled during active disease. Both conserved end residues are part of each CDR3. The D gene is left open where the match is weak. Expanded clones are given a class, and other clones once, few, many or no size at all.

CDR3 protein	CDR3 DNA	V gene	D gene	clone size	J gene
CASSQVPGENQPQHF	TGTGCCAGCAGCCAAGTCCCGGGGGAAAACCAGCCCCAGCATTTT	TRBV3-1/TRBV3-2	.	.	TRBJ1-5
CARSLGGLAGGRYEQYF	TGTGCCAGAAGCTTGGGGGGACTAGCGGGAGGGAGGTACGAGCAGTACTTC	TRBV5-3	TRBD2	few	TRBJ2-7
CAWKTPTTGRNSPLHF	TGTGCCTGGAAAACCCCTACGACAGGGAGGAATTCACCCCTCCACTTT	TRBV30	TRBD1	.	TRBJ1-6
CASSQVRLRRTGYMNTEAFF	TGCGCCAGCAGCCAAGTAAGGTTACGTCGGACAGGGTATATGAACACTGAAGCTTTCTTT	TRBV4-1	TRBD1	.	TRBJ1-1
CASSIDRGPYEQYF	TGTGCCAGTAGTATAGATAGGGGCCCCTACGAGCAGTACTTC	TRBV19	.	.	TRBJ2-7
CASSMGRTDTQYF	TGTGCCAGTAGTATGGGGAGGACAGATACGCAGTATTTT	TRBV19	.	.	TRBJ2-3
CASTTQGGYTEAFF	TGTGCCAGCACCACACAGGGGGGGTACACTGAAGCTTTCTTT	TRBV6-5	TRBD1	.	TRBJ1-1
CASSQALGTSSYNEQFF	TGCGCCAGCAGCCAGGCGCTCGGGACATCTTCCTACAATGAGCAGTTCTTC	TRBV5-1	.	.	TRBJ2-1
CASSRGSYEQYF	TGTGCCAGCAGCAGGGGGTCCTACGAGCAGTACTTC	TRBV12-3/TRBV12-4	TRBD1	.	TRBJ2-7
CASSLIPGTESNEQFF	TGTGCCAGCAGCTTAATCCCCGGGACAGAAAGCAATGAGCAGTTCTTC	TRBV7-3	TRBD1	.	TRBJ2-1
CASSPRTGPETQYF	TGTGCCAGCAGCCCCAGGACAGGCCCAGAGACCCAGTACTTC	TRBV11-3	TRBD1	.	TRBJ2-5
CSVATGGPHGYTF	TGCAGCGTTGCAACAGGGGGCCCTCATGGCTACACCTTC	TRBV29-1	TRBD1	.	TRBJ1-2
CASSPWTSGSRQETQYF	TGTGCCAGTAGTCCCTGGACTAGCGGGAGTAGGCAAGAGACCCAGTACTTC	TRBV19	TRBD2	.	TRBJ2-5
CASSSGLAGGPRTGELFF	TGCGCCAGCAGCTCGGGACTAGCGGGAGGGCCCCGGACCGGGGAGCTGTTTTTT	TRBV5-1	TRBD2	.	TRBJ2-2
CASSARTVNEQFF	TGCGCCAGCAGCGCCCGGACAGTTAATGAGCAGTTCTTC	TRBV5-1	.	.	TRBJ2-1
CASSESYRAGEKLFF	TGCGCCAGCAGTGAGTCGTACAGGGCAGGCGAAAAACTGTTTTTT	TRBV10-2	.	few	TRBJ1-4
CASRLQGLRTGELFF	TGTGCCAGCAGGCTACAGGGGCTGAGGACCGGGGAGCTGTTTTTT	TRBV6-5	TRBD1	.	TRBJ2-2
CASSYSPRGNGYTF	TGTGCCAGCAGTTACAGTCCCAGGGGGAATGGCTACACCTTC	TRBV6-2/TRBV6-3	TRBD1	.	TRBJ1-2
CASRDSFGAFF	TGTGCCAGCAGAGACTCGTTTGGAGCTTTCTTT	TRBV6-5	.	.	TRBJ1-1
CASSPDRDWNEQFF	TGTGCCAGCAGCCCGGACAGGGACTGGAATGAGCAGTTCTTC	TRBV3-1/TRBV3-2	TRBD1	.	TRBJ2-1
CASSPGLAGVTGELFF	TGCGCCAGCAGCCCGGGACTAGCGGGAGTCACCGGGGAGCTGTTTTTT	TRBV5-1	TRBD2	.	TRBJ2-2
CASSSRGGRSPLHF	TGTGCCAGCAGCTCAAGGGGGGGGAGGTCACCCCTCCACTTT	TRBV11-3	.	.	TRBJ1-6
CASSVASGYTQYF	TGTGCCAGCAGTGTCGCTAGCGGATATACGCAGTATTTT	TRBV27	TRBD2	.	TRBJ2-3
CASSEYSSGELFF	TGTGCCAGCAGTGAGTACAGCTCCGGGGAGCTGTTTTTT	TRBV2	.	.	TRBJ2-2
CASSLTIMGNEQFF	TGTGCCAGCAGCTTGACTATTATGGGCAATGAGCAGTTCTTC	TRBV7-2	.	.	TRBJ2-1